The clone carrying this T cell receptor (beta chain) was recorded at least ten times. The antigen is undetermined. This specimen comes from a study of metastatic and nonmetastatic thyroid tumors. Study-wide background: Peripheral blood and tumor or nodule samples from malignant and benign thyroid patients were compared. Study results and limitations: It was reported that TCR beta diversity was significantly higher in malignant thyroid tumors than benign nodules, in blood and tumor.

As originally analysed: Between-group CDR3 differences, defined by clinicopathological status, yielded a distant-metastasis classifier for papillary thyroid cancer. TCRdb called clones again from the PCR reads with MiXCR. TCRdb, not the original authors, processed these V and J calls. The sample has around 10,000 clones, 9% to 15% seen once. All patients reached thyroid surgery having received no treatment beforehand. The ends were cut back, 1 base at V and 5 bases at J, with 8 bases in the middle. Germline CDR1 SEHNR, CDR2 FQNEAQ (reference sequence). The CDR3 length is 13 residues. The clonotype comes from a female donor with papillary thyroid cancer or a benign thyroid nodule (not recorded which). Some clones in this sample may be carry-over from other donors' samples. The V call is TRBV7-9, the J call TRBJ1-1; D possibly corresponds to TRBD1 (6 bases). Sequencing input: blood. The CDR3 is CASSLEGETEAFF. DNA for the CDR3: TGTGCCAGCAGCTTAGAGGGGGAAACTGAAGCTTTCTTT.